This entry lists 17 T cell receptor beta chains sequenced from one sample in a study of cytomegalovirus exposure and HLA in healthy donors. 60 Vbeta and 13 Jbeta primers were used in PCR. Here immunoSEQ multiplex PCR was the method, and the copy in TCRdb shows in-frame clones only, minus some. The table lists some 190,000 clones, 82% of them singletons. What was sequenced was PBMCs. Receptors were obtained from a man aged 40-50 years in good health and CMV-seronegative.

About this clone: Other DNA sequences in this sample translate to the same CDR3. The chain's CDR3 is CASSLSGLGEKLFF. The CDR3 DNA sequence: TGCGCCAGCAGCTTGTCTGGACTGGGTGAAAAACTGTTTTTT. V and J are TRBV5-1 and TRBJ1-4; no firm D call. Trimming shortened V by 1 base and J by 7 bases, and 11 bases separated the two germline ends. The CDR3 contains 14 residues. Germline CDR1 SGHRS, CDR2 YFSETQ.

This chain joins TRBV29-1 and TRBJ2-5; 10 nucleotides agree with TRBD1. V was pared by 6 bases and J by 0 bases, with 4 bases of the junction left unmatched. Germline V gene data show CDR1 as SQVTM and CDR2 as ANQGSEA. The CDR3 is 14 amino acids. DNA of the CDR3: TGCAGCGTGCGGACAGGGGGATACCAAGAGACCCAGTACTTC. Residues: CSVRTGGYQETQYF.

This chain joins TRBV20-1 and TRBJ1-4; D gene ambiguous. CDR3 size: 11 residues. With 0 bases removed from V and 11 bases from J, the gap between germline ends came to 7 bases. Looked up from germline, CDR1 is DFQATT and CDR2 is SNEGSKA (reference sequence). Here the CDR3 reads CSAREGDKLFF. As DNA, the CDR3 is TGCAGTGCTAGAGAAGGAGACAAACTGTTTTTT.

V is TRBV16 and J is TRBJ1-1; 11 nucleotides agree with TRBD1. The CDR3 has 14 residues. In germline, CDR1 is KGHSY, CDR2 FQNENV. Trimming cost V 6 bases and J 5 bases; bases outside gene matches: 5. CDR3 sequence reads: CASREGQGATEAFF. The CDR3 bases are TGTGCCAGCAGAGAAGGACAGGGGGCAACTGAAGCTTTCTTT.

This clone appeared once. The rearrangement links TRBV4-1 to TRBJ2-7, with a tentative D call TRBD1 (6 bases). The V gene lost 1 base and the J gene lost 2 bases, with 9 bases spanning the gap. Germline-derived CDR1 and CDR2 are MGHRA and YSYEKL. CDR3 length equals 14 residues. In nucleotides, the CDR3 is TGCGCCAGCAGCCAAGGACAGGAGACCTACGAGCAGTACTTC. Amino acid sequence: CASSQGQETYEQYF.

The V call is TRBV29-1, the J call TRBJ2-7, with 9 bases that match TRBD2. The V and J ends lost 4 bases and 0 bases, in that order; junction bases with no gene match: 10. Looked up from germline, CDR1 is SQVTM and CDR2 is ANQGSEA. The CDR3 is 16 amino acids. CDR3 residues: CSVGAGRGGISYEQYF. CDR3 DNA sequence: TGCAGCGTTGGAGCCGGGCGGGGGGGAATCTCCTACGAGCAGTACTTC.

The rearrangement links TRBV20-1 to TRBJ2-3; D possibly corresponds to TRBD2 (5 bases). The CDR3 runs to 10 residues. CDR1 DFQATT and CDR2 SNEGSKA come from the germline V gene (reference sequence). The germline V and J ends were trimmed by 5 bases and 11 bases, with 11 bases remaining between them. The CDR3 protein is CSASVGEQYF. The DNA for the CDR3 is TGCAGTGCTTCGGTGGGAGAGCAGTATTTT.

The genes are TRBV7-3 and TRBJ1-1; TRBD1 is a possible D gene (5 bases). V lost 5 bases, J lost 5 bases, and 15 bases lay in between. The CDR3 is 14 residues long. Germline-derived CDR1 and CDR2 are SGHTA and FQGTGA. The CDR3 DNA reads TGTGCCAGCAGCCTAGGTCTGGGGGGTACTGAAGCTTTCTTT. Residues: CASSLGLGGTEAFF.

The chain employs TRBV27 and TRBJ2-5, with 7 bases matching TRBD2. The CDR3 length is 14 residues. Germline V gene data show CDR1 as MNHEY and CDR2 as SMNVEV (reference sequence). Unmatched junction bases numbered 8, after V lost 5 bases and J lost 5 bases. The CDR3: CASSRQGGDETQYF. Written as DNA, the CDR3 is TGTGCCAGCAGTCGTCAGGGAGGGGATGAGACCCAGTACTTC.

This clone was counted between two and nine times. This chain uses TRBV11-2 with TRBJ1-2; tentatively, D is TRBD1 (6 bases). The CDR3 is 14 residues long. Germline CDR1 reads SGHAT; CDR2 reads FQNNGV. V was cut by 5 bases and J by 8 bases, with 18 bases left in between. CDR3 residues: CASSPRRRGFGYTF. CDR3 nucleotides: TGTGCCAGCAGCCCCAGGCGAAGGGGGTTCGGCTACACCTTC.

J is TRBJ2-2 and V is TRBV11-2; 8 bases fit TRBD1. V was pared by 5 bases and J by 1 base, with 3 bases of the junction left unmatched. This CDR3 is built from 15 residues. Germline V CDR1 and CDR2: SGHAT, FQNNGV. This chain's CDR3 is CASSRDRRNTGELFF. The CDR3 region has the DNA TGTGCCAGCAGCCGGGACAGGCGGAACACCGGGGAGCTGTTTTTT.

The rearrangement links TRBV2 to TRBJ2-7; tentatively, D is TRBD1 (6 bases). Germline V gene sequence: CDR1 SNHLY, CDR2 FYNNEI. V lost 5 bases and J 2 bases, leaving 13 bases between the germline ends. CDR3 length: 14 amino acids. CDR3 amino acids: CASSPRQATYEQYF. CDR3 nucleotides: TGTGCCAGCAGTCCGCGACAGGCGACCTACGAGCAGTACTTC.

The genes are TRBV5-6 and TRBJ1-1; weak D call: TRBD1 (5 bases). Deletions cut 1 base from V and 5 bases from J, with 15 bases between. This CDR3 region has 15 residues. The germline V gene encodes CDR1 SGHDT and CDR2 YYEEEE. The DNA of the CDR3 is TGTGCCAGCAGCTTGAAAGCGATCAGGGTTACTGAAGCTTTCTTT. Protein sequence: CASSLKAIRVTEAFF.

CDR3 loop: CASSSGQPGNTIYF. The CDR3 DNA sequence: TGTGCCAGCAGCTCGGGACAGCCTGGAAACACCATATATTTT. The chain has TRBV7-3 and TRBJ1-3, with TRBD1 identical over 7 bases. J was trimmed by 2 bases and V by 4 bases; bases with no gene match: 2. This CDR3 region has 14 residues. CDR1 and CDR2 from the germline V gene are SGHTA and FQGTGA.

The J gene is TRBJ2-7, the V gene TRBV28; 9 nucleotides agree with TRBD1. The J segment lost 3 bases and the V segment lost 6 bases, leaving 0 bases of the junction unmatched. There are 12 residues in the CDR3. Germline-derived CDR1 and CDR2 are MDHEN and SYDVKM. CDR3 DNA: TGTGCCAGCAGGGACAGGGGCTACGAGCAGTACTTC. This gives the protein CASRDRGYEQYF.

The chain joins TRBV15 to TRBJ1-2; the D gene is possibly TRBD1 (5 bases). Germline V gene data show CDR1 as LNHNV and CDR2 as YYDKDF (reference sequence). V lost 0 bases, J lost 5 bases, and 13 bases lay in between. The CDR3 loop spans 15 amino acids. CDR3 region: CATSRDRGGAYGYTF. In DNA, the CDR3 is TGTGCCACCAGCAGAGATAGAGGAGGGGCATATGGCTACACCTTC.

This chain links TRBV11-1 with TRBJ2-5, with 10 bases matching TRBD1. J lost 4 bases, V lost 5 bases, and 7 bases had no gene match. This CDR3 region has 15 residues. Germline V CDR1 and CDR2: SGHAT, FQDESV (reference sequence). The CDR3 DNA is TGTGCCAGCAGCCGGGGACAGGGGTCAGGAGAGACCCAGTACTTC. It codes for CASSRGQGSGETQYF.